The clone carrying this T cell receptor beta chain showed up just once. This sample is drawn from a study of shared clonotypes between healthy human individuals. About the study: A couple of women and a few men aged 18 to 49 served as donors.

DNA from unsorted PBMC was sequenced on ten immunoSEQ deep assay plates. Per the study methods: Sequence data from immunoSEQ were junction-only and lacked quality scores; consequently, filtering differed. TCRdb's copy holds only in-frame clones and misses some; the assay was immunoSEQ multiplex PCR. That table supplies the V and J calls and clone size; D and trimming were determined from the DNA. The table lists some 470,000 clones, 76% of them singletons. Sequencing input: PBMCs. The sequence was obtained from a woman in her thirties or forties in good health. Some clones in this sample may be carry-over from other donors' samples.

In nucleotides, the CDR3 is TGTGCCAGCAGTTACTGCGAGCAGTACTTC. Translation: CASSYCEQYF. The gene calls are TRBV6-5 and TRBJ2-7, with D uncertain. Trimming removed 1 base at V and 6 bases at J, with 1 base between. CDR3 length: 10 amino acids. Germline assignment: CDR1 MNHEY and CDR2 SVGAGI.